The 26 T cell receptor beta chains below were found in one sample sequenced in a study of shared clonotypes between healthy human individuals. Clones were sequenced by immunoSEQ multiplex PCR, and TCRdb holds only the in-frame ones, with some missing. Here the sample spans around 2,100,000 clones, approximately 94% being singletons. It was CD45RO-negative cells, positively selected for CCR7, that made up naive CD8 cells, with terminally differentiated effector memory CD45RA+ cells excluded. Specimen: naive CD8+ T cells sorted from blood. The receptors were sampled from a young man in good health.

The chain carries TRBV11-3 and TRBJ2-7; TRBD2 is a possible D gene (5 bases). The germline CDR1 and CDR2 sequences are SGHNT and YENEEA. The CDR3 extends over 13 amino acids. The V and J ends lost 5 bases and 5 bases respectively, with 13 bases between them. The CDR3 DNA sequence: TGTGCCAGCAGCAACGGAGGAAGCCACGAGCAGTACTTC. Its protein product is CASSNGGSHEQYF.

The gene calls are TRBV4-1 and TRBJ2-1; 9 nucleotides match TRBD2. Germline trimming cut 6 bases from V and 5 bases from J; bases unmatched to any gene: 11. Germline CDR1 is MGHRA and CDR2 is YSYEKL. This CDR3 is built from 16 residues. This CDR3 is CASRRVETSGDNEQFF. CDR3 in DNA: TGCGCCAGCAGAAGGGTCGAGACTAGCGGAGACAATGAGCAGTTCTTC.

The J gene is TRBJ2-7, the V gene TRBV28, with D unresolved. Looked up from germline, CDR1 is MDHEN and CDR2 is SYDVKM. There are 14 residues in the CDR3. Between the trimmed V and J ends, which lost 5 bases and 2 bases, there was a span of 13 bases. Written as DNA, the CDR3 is TGTGCCAGCAGTAATCGAAGCCCGGCCTACGAGCAGTACTTC. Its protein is CASSNRSPAYEQYF.

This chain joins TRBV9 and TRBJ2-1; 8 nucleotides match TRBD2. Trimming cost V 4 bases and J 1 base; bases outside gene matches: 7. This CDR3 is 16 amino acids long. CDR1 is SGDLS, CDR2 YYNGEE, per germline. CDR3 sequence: CASSRSGSLSYNEQFF. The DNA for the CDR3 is TGTGCCAGCAGCCGAAGCGGGAGTCTTTCCTACAATGAGCAGTTCTTC.

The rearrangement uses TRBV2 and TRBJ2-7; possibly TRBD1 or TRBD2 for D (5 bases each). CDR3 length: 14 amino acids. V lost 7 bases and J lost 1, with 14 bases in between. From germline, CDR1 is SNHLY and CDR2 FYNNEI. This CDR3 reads CASKIRDGSYEQYF. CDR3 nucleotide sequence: TGTGCCAGCAAAATACGGGACGGATCCTACGAGCAGTACTTC.

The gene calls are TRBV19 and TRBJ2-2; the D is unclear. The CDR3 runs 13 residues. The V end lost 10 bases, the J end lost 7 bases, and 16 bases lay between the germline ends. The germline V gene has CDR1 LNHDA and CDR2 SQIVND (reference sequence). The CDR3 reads CATNGGAVGELFF. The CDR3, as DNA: TGTGCCACCAACGGTGGCGCGGTCGGGGAGCTGTTTTTT.

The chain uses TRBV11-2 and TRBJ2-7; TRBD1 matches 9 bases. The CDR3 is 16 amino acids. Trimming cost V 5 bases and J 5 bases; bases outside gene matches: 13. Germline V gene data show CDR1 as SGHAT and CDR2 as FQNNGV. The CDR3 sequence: CASSHRSRDRAHEQYF. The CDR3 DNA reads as TGTGCCAGCAGCCACCGCTCCCGGGACAGGGCCCACGAGCAGTACTTC.

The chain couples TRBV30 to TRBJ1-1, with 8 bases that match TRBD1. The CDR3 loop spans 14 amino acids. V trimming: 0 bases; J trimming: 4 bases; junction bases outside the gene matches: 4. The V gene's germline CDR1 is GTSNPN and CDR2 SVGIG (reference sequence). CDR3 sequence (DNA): TGTGCCTGGAGTGTACGAACAGGGGGCACTGAAGCTTTCTTT. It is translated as CAWSVRTGGTEAFF.

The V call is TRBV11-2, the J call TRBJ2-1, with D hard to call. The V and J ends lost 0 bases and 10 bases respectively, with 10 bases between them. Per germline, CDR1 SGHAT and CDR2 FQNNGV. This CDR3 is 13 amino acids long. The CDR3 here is CASSLDPDHEQFF. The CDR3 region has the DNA TGTGCCAGCAGCTTAGATCCTGACCACGAGCAGTTCTTC.

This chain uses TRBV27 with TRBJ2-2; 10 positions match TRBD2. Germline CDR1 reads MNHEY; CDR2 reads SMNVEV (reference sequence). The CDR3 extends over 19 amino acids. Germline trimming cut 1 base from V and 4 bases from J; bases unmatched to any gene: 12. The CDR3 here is CASSLLAGGIEKGTGELFF. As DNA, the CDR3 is TGTGCCAGCAGTTTATTAGCGGGAGGCATCGAGAAGGGCACCGGGGAGCTGTTTTTT.

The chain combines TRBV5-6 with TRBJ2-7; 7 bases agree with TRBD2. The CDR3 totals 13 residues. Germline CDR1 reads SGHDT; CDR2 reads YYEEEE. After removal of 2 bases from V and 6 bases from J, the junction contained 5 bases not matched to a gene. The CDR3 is CASSFGGRSEQYF. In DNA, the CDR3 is TGTGCCAGCAGCTTCGGGGGGAGGTCCGAGCAGTACTTC.

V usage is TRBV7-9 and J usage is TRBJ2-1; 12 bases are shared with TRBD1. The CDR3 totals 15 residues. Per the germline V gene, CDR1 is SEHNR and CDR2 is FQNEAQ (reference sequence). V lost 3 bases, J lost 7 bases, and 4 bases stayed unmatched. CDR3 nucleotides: TGTGCCAGCAGCTTGGGACAGGGGGCGGAAAATGAGCAGTTCTTC. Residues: CASSLGQGAENEQFF. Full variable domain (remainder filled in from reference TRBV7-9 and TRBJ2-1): DTGVSQNPRHKITKRGQNVTFRCDPISEHNRLYWYRQTLGQGPEFLTYFQNEAQLEKSRLLSDRFSAERPKGSFSTLEIQRTEQGDSAMYLCASSLGQGAENEQFFGPGTRLTVL.

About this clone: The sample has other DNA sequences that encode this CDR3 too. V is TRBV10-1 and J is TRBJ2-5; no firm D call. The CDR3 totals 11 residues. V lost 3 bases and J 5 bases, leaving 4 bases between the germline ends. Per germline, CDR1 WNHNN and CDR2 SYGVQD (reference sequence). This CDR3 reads CASSDGETQYF. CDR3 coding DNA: TGCGCCAGCAGTGATGGGGAGACCCAGTACTTC.

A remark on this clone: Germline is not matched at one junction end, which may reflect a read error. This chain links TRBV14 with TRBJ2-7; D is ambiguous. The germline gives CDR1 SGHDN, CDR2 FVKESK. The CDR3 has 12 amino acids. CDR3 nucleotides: TGTGCCAGCAGTCACGGTTCCTCCGAGCAGTACTTC. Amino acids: CASSHGSSEQYF. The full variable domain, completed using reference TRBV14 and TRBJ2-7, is EAGVTQFPSHSVIEKGQTVTLRCDPISGHDNLYWYRRVMGKEIKFLLHFVKESKQDESGMPNNRFLAERTGGTYSTLKVQPAELEDSGVYFCASSHGSSEQYFGPGTRLTVT.

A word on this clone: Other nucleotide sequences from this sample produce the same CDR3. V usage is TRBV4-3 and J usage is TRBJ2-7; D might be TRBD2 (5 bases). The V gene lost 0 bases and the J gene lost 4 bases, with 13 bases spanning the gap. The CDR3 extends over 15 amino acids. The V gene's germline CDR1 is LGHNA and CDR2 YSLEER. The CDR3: CASSQDSGGGYEQYF. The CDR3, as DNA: TGCGCCAGCAGCCAAGATTCGGGCGGCGGGTACGAGCAGTACTTC.

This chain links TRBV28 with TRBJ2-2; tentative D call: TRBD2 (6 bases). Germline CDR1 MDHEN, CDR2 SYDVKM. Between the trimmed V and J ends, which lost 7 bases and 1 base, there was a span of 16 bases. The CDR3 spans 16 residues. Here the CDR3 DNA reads TGTGCCAGCAAACCGGCAGGGACTCTGAACACCGGGGAGCTGTTTTTT. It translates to CASKPAGTLNTGELFF.

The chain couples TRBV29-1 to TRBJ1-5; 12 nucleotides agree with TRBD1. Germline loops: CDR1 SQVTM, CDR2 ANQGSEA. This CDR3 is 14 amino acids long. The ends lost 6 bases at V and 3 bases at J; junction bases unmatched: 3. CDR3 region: CSVGTGGPNQPQHF. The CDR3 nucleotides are TGCAGCGTCGGGACAGGGGGCCCCAATCAGCCCCAGCATTTT.

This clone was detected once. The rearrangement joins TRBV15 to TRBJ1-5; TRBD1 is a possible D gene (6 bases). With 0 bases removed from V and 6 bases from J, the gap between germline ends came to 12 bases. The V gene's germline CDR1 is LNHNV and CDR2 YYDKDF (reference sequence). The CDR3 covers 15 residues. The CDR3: CATSRDKGGGQPQHF. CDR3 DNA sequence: TGTGCCACCAGCAGAGATAAGGGGGGAGGTCAGCCCCAGCATTTT.

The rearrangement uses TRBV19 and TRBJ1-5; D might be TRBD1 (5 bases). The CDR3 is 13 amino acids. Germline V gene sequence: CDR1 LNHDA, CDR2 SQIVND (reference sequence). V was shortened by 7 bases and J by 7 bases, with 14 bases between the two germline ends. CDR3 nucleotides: TGTGCCAGTACCGCGGGGGTCGCGCAGCCCCAGCATTTT. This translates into CASTAGVAQPQHF.

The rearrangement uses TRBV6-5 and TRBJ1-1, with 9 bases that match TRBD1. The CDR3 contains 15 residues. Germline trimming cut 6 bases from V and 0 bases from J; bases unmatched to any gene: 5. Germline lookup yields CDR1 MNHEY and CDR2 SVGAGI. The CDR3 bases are TGTGCCAGCAGCCACAGGGGGCTCTTGAACACTGAAGCTTTCTTT. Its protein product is CASSHRGLLNTEAFF.

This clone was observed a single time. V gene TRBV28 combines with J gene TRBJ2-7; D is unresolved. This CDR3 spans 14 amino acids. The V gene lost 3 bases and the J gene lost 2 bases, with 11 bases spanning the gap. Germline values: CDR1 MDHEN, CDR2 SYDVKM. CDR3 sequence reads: CASSFQTETYEQYF. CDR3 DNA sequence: TGTGCCAGCAGTTTCCAAACGGAGACCTACGAGCAGTACTTC. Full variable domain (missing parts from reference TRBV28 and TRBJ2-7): DVKVTQSSRYLVKRTGEKVFLECVQDMDHENMFWYRQDPGLGLRLIYFSYDVKMKEKGDIPEGYSVSREKKERFSLILESASTNQTSMYLCASSFQTETYEQYFGPGTRLTVT.

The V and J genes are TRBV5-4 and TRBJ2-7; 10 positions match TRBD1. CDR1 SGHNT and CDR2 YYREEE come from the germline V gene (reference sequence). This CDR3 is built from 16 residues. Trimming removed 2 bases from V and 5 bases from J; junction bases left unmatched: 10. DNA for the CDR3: TGTGCCAGCAGCTTACCAAGACAGGGGGCGACCCACGAGCAGTACTTC. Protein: CASSLPRQGATHEQYF. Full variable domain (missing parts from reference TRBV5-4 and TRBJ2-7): ETGVTQSPTHLIKTRGQQVTLRCSSQSGHNTVSWYQQALGQGPQFIFQYYREEENGRGNFPPRFSGLQFPNYSSELNVNALELDDSALYLCASSLPRQGATHEQYFGPGTRLTVT.

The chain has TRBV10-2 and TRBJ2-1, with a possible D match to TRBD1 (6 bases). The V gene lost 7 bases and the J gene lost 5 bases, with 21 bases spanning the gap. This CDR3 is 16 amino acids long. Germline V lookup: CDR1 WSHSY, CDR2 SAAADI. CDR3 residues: CASTGEWASPHNEQFF. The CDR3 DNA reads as TGCGCCAGCACAGGGGAGTGGGCTAGCCCACACAATGAGCAGTTCTTC.

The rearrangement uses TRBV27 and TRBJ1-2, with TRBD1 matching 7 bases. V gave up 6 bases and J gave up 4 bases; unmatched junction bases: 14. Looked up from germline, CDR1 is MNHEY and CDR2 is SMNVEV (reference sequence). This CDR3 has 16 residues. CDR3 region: CASSSNFGGQVYGYTF. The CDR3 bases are TGTGCCAGCAGCTCTAATTTCGGTGGACAGGTCTATGGCTACACCTTC.

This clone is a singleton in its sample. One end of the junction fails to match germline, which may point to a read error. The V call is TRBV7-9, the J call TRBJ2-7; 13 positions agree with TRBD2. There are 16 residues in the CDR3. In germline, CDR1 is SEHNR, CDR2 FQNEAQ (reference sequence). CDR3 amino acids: CAGSPTGLAGIYEQYF. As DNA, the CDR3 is TGTGCCGGCAGCCCCACGGGACTAGCGGGGATCTACGAGCAGTACTTC.

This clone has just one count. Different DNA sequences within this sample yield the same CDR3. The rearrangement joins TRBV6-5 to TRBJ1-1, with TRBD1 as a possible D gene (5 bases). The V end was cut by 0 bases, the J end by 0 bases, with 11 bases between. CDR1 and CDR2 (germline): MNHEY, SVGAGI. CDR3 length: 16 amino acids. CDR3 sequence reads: CASSYSVGEMNTEAFF. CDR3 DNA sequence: TGTGCCAGCAGTTACTCCGTGGGGGAGATGAACACTGAAGCTTTCTTT.